The 22 T cell receptor beta chains listed next were all sequenced from one sample in a study of beta chain features in type 1 diabetes. General study points: Moderate yet significant TCRB CDR3 shortening was seen in Type 1 diabetes patients in all four CD4+ subsets.

These receptors lack a known antigen. Reverse transcribing all isolated RNA meant expressed TCRB transcripts were sequenced. Sequenced by immunoSEQ multiplex PCR; TCRdb stores in-frame clones only, minus some. This sample yields approximately 29,000 clones, of which approximately 64% are seen a single time; 2% to 3% belongs to the top ten. Sample: Tregs from blood. These receptors originate from a woman aged 25 to 45 with type 1 diabetes.

This chain uses TRBV7-6 with TRBJ1-1, with TRBD1 identical over 10 bases. This CDR3 region has 18 residues. The germline CDR1 and CDR2 sequences are SGHVS and FNYEAQ. The V and J ends lost 5 bases and 3 bases, in that order; junction bases with no gene match: 15. The CDR3 sequence: CASSQPPGTGAGDTEAFF. CDR3 DNA sequence: TGTGCCAGCAGCCAACCTCCCGGGACAGGGGCAGGGGACACTGAAGCTTTCTTT.

This clone has more than one count but fewer than ten. Here the CDR3 DNA reads TGTGCCAGCAGTTCCCGCGGGGGACAGCCCCAGCATTTT. Its protein product is CASSSRGGQPQHF. This chain connects TRBV6-6 to TRBJ1-5; tentative D call: TRBD1 (5 bases). V shed 4 bases and J shed 7 bases, with 11 bases lying between them. The CDR3 has 13 amino acids. Per the germline V gene, CDR1 is MNHNY and CDR2 is SVGAGI (reference sequence).

The chain couples TRBV28 to TRBJ2-3, with D unresolved. The CDR3 has 13 residues. Germline V gives CDR1 MDHEN, CDR2 SYDVKM. The V and J ends lost 1 base and 1 base respectively, with 3 bases between them. CDR3 sequence reads: CASSLSGTDTQYF. CDR3 coding DNA: TGTGCCAGCAGTTTATCGGGCACAGATACGCAGTATTTT. The whole variable domain, filled in from reference TRBV28 and TRBJ2-3, reads DVKVTQSSRYLVKRTGEKVFLECVQDMDHENMFWYRQDPGLGLRLIYFSYDVKMKEKGDIPEGYSVSREKKERFSLILESASTNQTSMYLCASSLSGTDTQYFGPGTRLTVL.

This clone was recorded a few times. The rearrangement joins TRBV30 to TRBJ2-3; D remains unclear. V was cut by 0 bases and J by 4 bases, with 17 bases left in between. The CDR3 consists of 16 residues. Germline-derived CDR1 and CDR2 are GTSNPN and SVGIG (reference sequence). CDR3 nucleotides: TGTGCCTGGAGTGTTGGCTGGGTTTGGGCGCCAGATACGCAGTATTTT. Encoded protein: CAWSVGWVWAPDTQYF.

V and J are TRBV28 and TRBJ1-2; 11 bases are a match to TRBD1. The length of the CDR3 is 14 residues. Germline loops: CDR1 MDHEN, CDR2 SYDVKM. J lost 8 bases, V lost 4 bases, and 6 bases had no gene match. As DNA, the CDR3 is TGTGCCAGCAGTTGGACAGGGGGCGCGCGGGGCTACACCTTC. This translates into CASSWTGGARGYTF.

The chain is built from TRBV7-2 and TRBJ1-4, with TRBD1 as a possible D gene (5 bases). The CDR3 has 14 amino acids. Germline V gene data show CDR1 as SGHTA and CDR2 as FQGNSA. V was pared by 3 bases and J by 5 bases, with 10 bases between. The CDR3, as DNA: TGTGCCAGCAGCTTCAGGGTTACAAATGAAAAACTGTTTTTT. The encoded protein is CASSFRVTNEKLFF.

The gene calls are TRBV7-2 and TRBJ2-3; 12 bases are a match to TRBD2. CDR3 length: 17 residues. Germline CDR1 reads SGHTA; CDR2 reads FQGNSA. With V trimmed by 5 bases and J by 3 bases, 9 bases remained unmatched. CDR3 sequence reads: CASSQQTSGRRTDTQYF. The CDR3 DNA reads as TGTGCCAGCAGCCAGCAGACTAGCGGGAGAAGGACAGATACGCAGTATTTT.

The chain carries TRBV4-3 and TRBJ2-2; D ambiguous. Trimming stripped 1 base from V and 4 bases from J, with 7 bases between. Germline V CDR1 and CDR2: LGHNA, YSLEER. There are 14 residues in the CDR3. The CDR3 coding sequence is TGCGCCAGCAGCCAAGGACCAGGCACCGGGGAGCTGTTTTTT. Translating it yields CASSQGPGTGELFF.

The J gene is TRBJ1-2, the V gene TRBV30, with D tentatively TRBD1 (5 bases). The V end lost 5 bases, the J end lost 4 bases, and 11 bases lay between the germline ends. This CDR3 has 12 residues. Germline values: CDR1 GTSNPN, CDR2 SVGIG (reference sequence). The CDR3 spells CAWGDRPYGYTF. The DNA of the CDR3 is TGTGCCTGGGGAGACAGACCCTATGGCTACACCTTC.

The chain is built from TRBV18 and TRBJ2-7, with unresolved D. V dropped 3 bases and J dropped 3 bases, with 15 bases sitting between them. This CDR3 comprises 15 residues. Per germline, CDR1 KGHSH and CDR2 LQKENI. CDR3 bases: TGTGCCAGCTCACCGCCCGCTGGCCCAGGCTACGAGCAGTACTTC. Translating it yields CASSPPAGPGYEQYF.

The rearrangement uses TRBV6-4 and TRBJ2-1, with D perhaps TRBD1 (7 bases). Trimming stripped 4 bases from V and 8 bases from J, with 12 bases between. The CDR3 sequence is 13 residues long. Germline loops: CDR1 MRHNA, CDR2 SNTAGT. The CDR3 sequence is CASSGGGGHEQFF. The CDR3 bases are TGTGCCAGCAGTGGTGGAGGGGGCCATGAGCAGTTCTTC.

The rearrangement joins TRBV19 to TRBJ1-1; no clear D gene. This CDR3 is 14 amino acids long. V lost 7 bases and J 4 bases, leaving 16 bases between the germline ends. From germline, CDR1 is LNHDA and CDR2 SQIVND (reference sequence). The CDR3 region has the DNA TGTGCCAGTACCCTTAATGAGGCGGGCACTGAAGCTTTCTTT. This sequence encodes CASTLNEAGTEAFF.

J is TRBJ1-1 and V is TRBV7-9; D is unresolved. The germline V gene has CDR1 SEHNR and CDR2 FQNEAQ (reference sequence). The CDR3 extends over 13 amino acids. The germline V and J ends were trimmed by 3 bases and 7 bases, with 12 bases remaining between them. The CDR3, as DNA: TGTGCCAGCAGCTTTGAAGCCGGGGTTGAAGCTTTCTTT. Its protein product is CASSFEAGVEAFF.

A few counts support this clone. The chain is built from TRBV5-1 and TRBJ2-7; 7 bases are shared with TRBD2. Germline CDR1 SGHRS, CDR2 YFSETQ. V lost 4 bases to trimming and J lost 0 bases; unmatched junction nucleotides: 10. The CDR3 totals 16 residues. CDR3 amino acids: CASSETSGTLSYEQYF. The DNA for the CDR3 is TGCGCCAGCAGCGAAACGAGCGGGACCCTCTCCTACGAGCAGTACTTC.

The genes are TRBV5-1 and TRBJ2-7; TRBD1 agrees at 11 bases. V trimming: 4 bases; J trimming: 4 bases; junction bases outside the gene matches: 4. There are 14 residues in the CDR3. CDR1 and CDR2 (germline): SGHRS, YFSETQ. The CDR3 loop reads CASSPGQGGYEQYF. DNA of the CDR3: TGCGCCAGCAGCCCGGGACAGGGGGGTTACGAGCAGTACTTC.

In this sample, this clone turned up a few times. The chain couples TRBV6-1 to TRBJ2-2, with D hard to call. CDR1 is MNHNS, CDR2 SASEGT, per germline. V was cut by 1 base and J by 0 bases, with 9 bases left in between. The CDR3 has 16 residues. DNA of the CDR3: TGTGCCAGCAGTGAAGTCCTATTCGCGAACACCGGGGAGCTGTTTTTT. This sequence encodes CASSEVLFANTGELFF.

The rearrangement uses TRBV28 and TRBJ2-7; no definite D call. Germline loops: CDR1 MDHEN, CDR2 SYDVKM. The V end lost 7 bases, the J end lost 3 bases, and 16 bases lay between the germline ends. The CDR3 has 14 residues. Written as DNA, the CDR3 is TGTGCCAGCAAATTGGGCAGGATGAACTACGAGCAGTACTTC. This sequence encodes CASKLGRMNYEQYF.

The chain links TRBV6-1 to TRBJ1-2; 9 positions match TRBD1. The junction had 5 bases not matched to a gene; V was cut back by 6 bases and J by 3 bases. This CDR3 has 14 residues. Per germline, CDR1 MNHNS and CDR2 SASEGT. The CDR3 loop reads CASSRGTGYYGYTF. As DNA, the CDR3 is TGTGCCAGCAGCCGGGGGACAGGGTACTATGGCTACACCTTC.

The chain joins TRBV2 to TRBJ2-7; possible D gene TRBD2, 6 bases. The CDR3 spans 12 residues. V lost 6 bases and J 5 bases, leaving 11 bases between the germline ends. Germline V lookup: CDR1 SNHLY, CDR2 FYNNEI. The CDR3 reads CASRRDVDEQYF. CDR3 nucleotide sequence: TGTGCCAGCAGGCGGGACGTCGACGAGCAGTACTTC. The full variable domain, with the rest looked up from reference TRBV2 and TRBJ2-7, is EPEVTQTPSHQVTQMGQEVILRCVPISNHLYFYWYRQILGQKVEFLVSFYNNEISEKSEIFDDQFSVERPDGSNFTLKIRSTKLEDSAMYFCASRRDVDEQYFGPGTRLTVT.

In DNA, the CDR3 is TGTGCCAGCAGCCCACGGAGGTCGGCGGGATTCGGCTCCTACAATGAGCAGTTCTTC. It codes for CASSPRRSAGFGSYNEQFF. The chain uses TRBV11-1 and TRBJ2-1, with D perhaps TRBD2 (6 bases). Germline CDR1 is SGHAT and CDR2 is FQDESV (reference sequence). This CDR3 has 19 amino acids. V gave up 5 bases and J gave up 0 bases, with 23 bases separating them.

This clone has a handful of counts. The chain links TRBV29-1 to TRBJ2-7; 7 bases map to TRBD1. Trimming cost V 6 bases and J 5 bases; bases outside gene matches: 7. The germline gives CDR1 SQVTM, CDR2 ANQGSEA. The CDR3 totals 12 residues. CDR3 amino acids: CSVATDRDEQYF. The CDR3 coding sequence is TGCAGCGTCGCAACTGACAGGGACGAGCAGTACTTC.

This sequence joins TRBV7-9 and TRBJ2-4; 8 nucleotides align to TRBD1. J gave up 6 bases and V 5 bases, and 3 bases lay outside the gene matches. This CDR3 region has 13 residues. In germline, CDR1 is SEHNR, CDR2 FQNEAQ (reference sequence). The CDR3 reads CASSVGQGNIQYF. CDR3 coding DNA: TGTGCCAGCAGCGTCGGACAGGGAAACATTCAGTACTTC.